Shown below are 30 T cell receptor beta chains from a single sample sequenced in a study of human T cells and chemical hapten exposure. From the RACE reads, TCRdb called clonotypes with MiXCR, one entry per CDR3 protein. The data show around 56,000 distinct CDR3 sequences, with 9.5% to 10% seen just once and 9.6% held by the top ten. The time point denotes: pre-sensitization, week 0. Treatment described: therapeutic diphenylcyclopropenone sensitization with weekly scalp DPC. The starting material was whole blood, obtained in connection with sensitization to the hapten diphenylcyclopropenone (DPC). Receptor source: a man aged 40-55 years with alopecia areata. Some clones in this sample may be carry-over from other donors' samples.

This clonotype was counted at least ten times. The chain carries TRBV4-3 and TRBJ1-4; 9 positions match TRBD1. The germline CDR1 and CDR2 sequences are LGHNA and YSLEER. The CDR3 loop spans 16 amino acids. J lost 8 bases, V lost 3 bases, and 10 bases had no gene match. The CDR3 nucleotides read TGCGCCAGCAGCCAGACGACACAGGGGGCAGGGGAAAAACTGTTTTTT. Its protein product is CASSQTTQGAGEKLFF.

The chain couples TRBV28 to TRBJ1-1, with D perhaps TRBD1 (5 bases). CDR1 and CDR2 from the germline V gene are MDHEN and SYDVKM. The CDR3 runs 13 residues. V was cut by 6 bases and J by 7 bases, with 15 bases left in between. Here the CDR3 DNA reads TGTGCCAGCAGGGAGTTGGGGGTGAATGAAGCTTTCTTT. Its protein is CASRELGVNEAFF.

This clonotype turned up a few times. CDR3 coding DNA: TGTGCCAGCAGCCAAGATACCGGGGGCCTGACAAAGAATGGCTACACCTTC. Translating gives CASSQDTGGLTKNGYTF. The chain links TRBV14 to TRBJ1-2, with D possibly being TRBD1 (6 bases). There are 17 residues in the CDR3. The V end was cut by 0 bases, the J end by 6 bases, with 20 bases between. The germline CDR1 and CDR2 sequences are SGHDN and FVKESK.

This clonotype appeared a few times. V is TRBV12-5 and J is TRBJ2-7; 10 bases map to TRBD2. V was clipped by 5 bases and J by 5 bases; unmatched bases: 9. This CDR3 has 15 amino acids. Looked up from germline, CDR1 is LGHNT and CDR2 is FRNRAP. The CDR3 coding sequence is TGTGCTAGTGGTCCCTCTAGCGGGAGATTGAACGAGCAGTACTTC. Translating gives CASGPSSGRLNEQYF.

This clonotype was observed many times. The rearrangement uses TRBV2 and TRBJ2-2; 8 nucleotides match TRBD2. Trimming at V came to 8 bases and at J to 4 bases, leaving 12 bases not matched to a gene. From germline, CDR1 is SNHLY and CDR2 FYNNEI. CDR3 length equals 16 residues. CDR3 nucleotide sequence: TGTGCCAGCCGTTCTTCCGGGACTAGTGGCACCGGGGAGCTGTTTTTT. Protein product: CASRSSGTSGTGELFF.

This chain joins TRBV7-8 and TRBJ2-2; the match to TRBD2 covers 7 bases. Looked up from germline, CDR1 is SGHVS and CDR2 is FQNEAQ. This CDR3 is 16 amino acids long. J was trimmed by 1 base and V by 5 bases; bases with no gene match: 7. CDR3 nucleotide sequence: TGTGCCAGCAGCCCTCGTACGGGGGGGAACACCGGGGAGCTGTTTTTT. This sequence encodes CASSPRTGGNTGELFF.

This clonotype was detected many times. J is TRBJ2-2 and V is TRBV28, with 8 bases fitting TRBD1. Trimming cost V 10 bases and J 0 bases; bases outside gene matches: 19. The CDR3 sequence is 19 residues long. Looked up from germline, CDR1 is MDHEN and CDR2 is SYDVKM. CDR3 DNA sequence: TGTGCCACCCAGAACGCCCTCGGACAGGGCGATTCGAACACCGGGGAGCTGTTTTTT. It yields the protein CATQNALGQGDSNTGELFF.

This clonotype was counted at least ten times. The chain couples TRBV15 to TRBJ1-5, with a possible D match to TRBD1 (5 bases). This CDR3 contains 15 residues. V was shortened by 0 bases and J by 7 bases, with 13 bases between the two germline ends. Germline assignment: CDR1 LNHNV and CDR2 YYDKDF (reference sequence). CDR3 DNA sequence: TGTGCCACCAGCAGAGATCGGCAGGGTGGGCAGCCCCAGCATTTT. Amino acid sequence: CATSRDRQGGQPQHF. Full variable domain (missing parts from reference TRBV15 and TRBJ1-5): DAMVIQNPRYQVTQFGKPVTLSCSQTLNHNVMYWYQQKSSQAPKLLFHYYDKDFNNEADTPDNFQSRRPNTSFCFLDIRSPGLGDTAMYLCATSRDRQGGQPQHFGDGTRLSIL.

There are many counts of this clonotype. The chain recombines TRBV20-1 with TRBJ1-5; 9 bases line up with TRBD1. The CDR3 length is 15 residues. The V gene's germline CDR1 is DFQATT and CDR2 SNEGSKA (reference sequence). V gave up 5 bases and J gave up 2 bases; unmatched junction bases: 7. The CDR3 DNA sequence: TGCAGTGCTTTTACAGGGGGCCGAGGCAATCAGCCCCAGCATTTT. Translation gives CSAFTGGRGNQPQHF.

This clonotype turned up a few times. J is TRBJ2-2 and V is TRBV27, with 8 bases that match TRBD2. Germline trimming cut 5 bases from V and 3 bases from J; bases unmatched to any gene: 8. Germline CDR1 and CDR2: MNHEY and SMNVEV (reference sequence). The CDR3 runs to 16 residues. The CDR3, as DNA: TGTGCCAGCAGTCCAGGCGAGCGGGAGTACACCGGGGAGCTGTTTTTT. Translating it yields CASSPGEREYTGELFF.

This CDR3 reads CASSEDRGIGNTIYF. As DNA, the CDR3 is TGTGCCAGCAGTGAGGACAGGGGGATCGGAAACACCATATATTTT. The chain is built from TRBV12-3 or TRBV12-4 and TRBJ1-3; TRBD1 aligns across 10 bases. The CDR3 sequence is 15 residues long. With 5 bases clipped from V and 4 bases from J, the junction kept 5 bases outside the gene matches.

V usage is TRBV28 and J usage is TRBJ2-2; D is possibly TRBD2 (5 bases). V was clipped by 4 bases and J by 5 bases, with 17 bases between them. Germline lookup yields CDR1 MDHEN and CDR2 SYDVKM. This CDR3 has 16 residues. The CDR3 nucleotides are TGTGCCAGCAGTTCCAACTCGAGAGGGAGAACCGGGGAGCTGTTTTTT. It specifies CASSSNSRGRTGELFF. Full variable domain (outside the CDR3, taken from reference TRBV28 and TRBJ2-2): DVKVTQSSRYLVKRTGEKVFLECVQDMDHENMFWYRQDPGLGLRLIYFSYDVKMKEKGDIPEGYSVSREKKERFSLILESASTNQTSMYLCASSSNSRGRTGELFFGEGSRLTVL.

This sequence joins TRBV7-7 and TRBJ2-3; no firm D call. The CDR3 is 14 amino acids. Germline V CDR1 and CDR2: SSHAT, FNYEAQ (reference sequence). V was pared by 5 bases and J by 3 bases, with 12 bases between. The CDR3: CASSGPRITDTQYF. In nucleotides, the CDR3 is TGTGCCAGCAGCGGCCCTCGGATTACAGATACGCAGTATTTT.

This clonotype occurred many times. The chain couples TRBV30 to TRBJ2-7, with 9 bases that match TRBD1. This CDR3 is built from 15 residues. After removal of 3 bases from V and 4 bases from J, the junction contained 10 bases not matched to a gene. Germline CDR1 GTSNPN, CDR2 SVGIG (reference sequence). The DNA for the CDR3 is TGTGCCTGGAGACGAGGGACAGGGCCTCTTTACGAGCAGTACTTC. This sequence encodes CAWRRGTGPLYEQYF.

The chain uses TRBV19 and TRBJ2-2; D is unresolved. Germline V gives CDR1 LNHDA, CDR2 SQIVND (reference sequence). V was shortened by 2 bases and J by 6 bases, with 13 bases between the two germline ends. This CDR3 comprises 15 residues. CDR3 sequence: CASSINGLRAGELFF. The CDR3 region has the DNA TGTGCCAGTAGTATAAACGGTCTAAGGGCCGGGGAGCTGTTTTTT.

This chain links TRBV28 with TRBJ2-1; D call uncertain. CDR3 length: 13 amino acids. Looked up from germline, CDR1 is MDHEN and CDR2 is SYDVKM. V dropped 5 bases and J dropped 0 bases, with 5 bases sitting between them. The CDR3 sequence is CASSPRSYNEQFF. CDR3 sequence (DNA): TGTGCCAGCAGTCCCCGCTCCTACAATGAGCAGTTCTTC.

This clonotype was counted a few times. The genes are TRBV20-1 and TRBJ2-7; 11 bases map to TRBD2. The length of the CDR3 is 14 residues. The germline V gene encodes CDR1 DFQATT and CDR2 SNEGSKA (reference sequence). V lost 2 bases, J lost 4 bases, and 4 bases stayed unmatched. CDR3 in DNA: TGCAGTGCTAGATTAGCGGGAGGGCCTTACGAGCAGTACTTC. Translated: CSARLAGGPYEQYF.

This clonotype was seen a few times. This chain uses TRBV20-1 with TRBJ1-2; D not resolved. Germline V lookup: CDR1 DFQATT, CDR2 SNEGSKA (reference sequence). The V end lost 0 bases, the J end lost 1 base, and 9 bases lay between the germline ends. CDR3 length: 14 residues. Written as DNA, the CDR3 is TGCAGTGCTAGAGATTTCGGATATAACTATGGCTACACCTTC. This codes for CSARDFGYNYGYTF.

The genes are TRBV10-3 and TRBJ1-2, with TRBD1 identical over 7 bases. The V segment lost 10 bases and the J segment 0 bases; nucleotides outside the gene matches: 8. The germline V gene has CDR1 ENHRY and CDR2 SYGVKD. The CDR3 is 14 residues long. This CDR3 is CATMTGSANYGYTF. CDR3 in DNA: TGTGCCACCATGACAGGGTCTGCTAACTATGGCTACACCTTC.

This clonotype has a handful of counts. CDR3 nucleotides: TGTGCCATCAAGTCAGGGTACGAGCAGTACTTC. Translated, it gives CAIKSGYEQYF. V gene TRBV10-3 combines with J gene TRBJ2-7; possibly TRBD1 for D (5 bases). The CDR3 spans 11 residues. The V gene lost 7 bases and the J gene lost 4 bases, with 8 bases spanning the gap. Germline loops: CDR1 ENHRY, CDR2 SYGVKD.

This clonotype was detected only a few times. The chain links TRBV11-2 to TRBJ2-7; no definite D call. Trimming took 1 base from V and 3 from J, leaving 7 bases between them. The CDR3 is made up of 13 amino acids. Germline-derived CDR1 and CDR2 are SGHAT and FQNNGV. The CDR3 DNA reads as TGTGCCAGCAGCTTAGGGCCGCACTACGAGCAGTACTTC. It is translated as CASSLGPHYEQYF.

This clonotype has a count of ten or more. This CDR3 reads CASSTGRLVSTGELFF. In nucleotides, the CDR3 is TGTGCCAGCAGCACCGGGCGGCTAGTTAGCACCGGGGAGCTGTTTTTT. V gene TRBV7-9 combines with J gene TRBJ2-2, with D unclear. Germline-derived CDR1 and CDR2 are SEHNR and FQNEAQ (reference sequence). Trimming removed 5 bases at V and 4 bases at J, with 17 bases between. This CDR3 region has 16 residues.

The chain's CDR3 is CASSAGTGGHYEQYF. The CDR3 nucleotides are TGTGCCAGTAGTGCCGGGACAGGGGGCCACTACGAGCAGTACTTC. The chain couples TRBV19 to TRBJ2-7; 12 bases are a match to TRBD1. Germline lookup yields CDR1 LNHDA and CDR2 SQIVND (reference sequence). This CDR3 spans 15 amino acids. V dropped 5 bases and J dropped 3; count of bases not matched to a gene: 5.

At least ten counts were recorded for this clonotype. The chain has TRBV11-2 and TRBJ1-1, with no clear D. This CDR3 spans 14 amino acids. The germline gives CDR1 SGHAT, CDR2 FQNNGV. With 5 bases removed from V and 0 bases from J, the gap between germline ends came to 10 bases. CDR3 in DNA: TGTGCCAGCAGCGTCAGTAGTCTGAACACTGAAGCTTTCTTT. Encoded protein: CASSVSSLNTEAFF. Looking up the rest from reference TRBV11-2 and TRBJ1-1 gives the full variable domain: EAGVAQSPRYKIIEKRQSVAFWCNPISGHATLYWYQQILGQGPKLLIQFQNNGVVDDSQLPKDRFSAERLKGVDSTLKIQPAKLEDSAVYLCASSVSSLNTEAFFGQGTRLTVV.

This clonotype was found many times. The chain combines TRBV29-1 with TRBJ2-2; the D is unclear. CDR3 length equals 11 residues. V lost 7 bases to trimming and J lost 2 bases, with 5 bases between them. Germline CDR1 and CDR2: SQVTM and ANQGSEA. CDR3 sequence reads: CSAYNTGELFF. CDR3 DNA: TGCAGCGCCTATAACACCGGGGAGCTGTTTTTT.

There are many counts of this clonotype. The chain has TRBV14 and TRBJ1-4; no firm D call. Per germline, CDR1 SGHDN and CDR2 FVKESK. Trimming pared 5 bases from V and 9 bases from J, leaving 10 bases between. The CDR3 has 12 residues. The CDR3 region has the DNA TGTGCCAGCAGCTTATTCGGAAAAAAACTGTTTTTT. This codes for CASSLFGKKLFF.

This clonotype was counted between two and nine times. V usage is TRBV7-2 and J usage is TRBJ2-1; TRBD2 matches 10 bases. The V segment lost 5 bases and the J segment 9 bases; nucleotides outside the gene matches: 4. This CDR3 has 13 residues. Germline CDR1 and CDR2: SGHTA and FQGNSA. The CDR3 DNA sequence: TGTGCCAGCAGCCCCCGGACTAGCGGTGAGCAGTTCTTC. Protein product: CASSPRTSGEQFF.

This clonotype was seen more than once but under ten times. The DNA for the CDR3 is TGTGCCAGCAGTTACTCGTCAATATACGAGCAGTACTTC. This translates into CASSYSSIYEQYF. The rearrangement joins TRBV6-2 or TRBV6-3 to TRBJ2-7; no firm D call. Germline V gives CDR1 MNHEY, CDR2 SVGEGT. This CDR3 contains 13 residues. Trimming took off 0 bases at V and 4 bases at J, with 7 bases between the two ends.

The table lists this clonotype with a few counts. The rearrangement uses TRBV5-1 and TRBJ2-4; tentatively, D is TRBD1 (6 bases). Germline V gives CDR1 SGHRS, CDR2 YFSETQ. V lost 4 bases, J lost 1 base, and 21 bases lay in between. The CDR3 runs to 18 residues. The CDR3 loop is CASSTIAGAGFAKNIQYF. In nucleotides, the CDR3 is TGCGCCAGCAGCACTATCGCAGGGGCAGGTTTCGCCAAAAACATTCAGTACTTC.

This clonotype was seen a few times. V is TRBV24-1 and J is TRBJ2-3; D perhaps matches TRBD2 (6 bases). Per the germline V gene, CDR1 is KGHDR and CDR2 is SFDVKD. The CDR3 covers 14 residues. V gave up 10 bases and J gave up 2 bases, with 15 bases separating them. The CDR3 sequence is CATAGLANTDTQYF. CDR3 sequence (DNA): TGTGCCACGGCGGGACTTGCCAACACAGATACGCAGTATTTT.